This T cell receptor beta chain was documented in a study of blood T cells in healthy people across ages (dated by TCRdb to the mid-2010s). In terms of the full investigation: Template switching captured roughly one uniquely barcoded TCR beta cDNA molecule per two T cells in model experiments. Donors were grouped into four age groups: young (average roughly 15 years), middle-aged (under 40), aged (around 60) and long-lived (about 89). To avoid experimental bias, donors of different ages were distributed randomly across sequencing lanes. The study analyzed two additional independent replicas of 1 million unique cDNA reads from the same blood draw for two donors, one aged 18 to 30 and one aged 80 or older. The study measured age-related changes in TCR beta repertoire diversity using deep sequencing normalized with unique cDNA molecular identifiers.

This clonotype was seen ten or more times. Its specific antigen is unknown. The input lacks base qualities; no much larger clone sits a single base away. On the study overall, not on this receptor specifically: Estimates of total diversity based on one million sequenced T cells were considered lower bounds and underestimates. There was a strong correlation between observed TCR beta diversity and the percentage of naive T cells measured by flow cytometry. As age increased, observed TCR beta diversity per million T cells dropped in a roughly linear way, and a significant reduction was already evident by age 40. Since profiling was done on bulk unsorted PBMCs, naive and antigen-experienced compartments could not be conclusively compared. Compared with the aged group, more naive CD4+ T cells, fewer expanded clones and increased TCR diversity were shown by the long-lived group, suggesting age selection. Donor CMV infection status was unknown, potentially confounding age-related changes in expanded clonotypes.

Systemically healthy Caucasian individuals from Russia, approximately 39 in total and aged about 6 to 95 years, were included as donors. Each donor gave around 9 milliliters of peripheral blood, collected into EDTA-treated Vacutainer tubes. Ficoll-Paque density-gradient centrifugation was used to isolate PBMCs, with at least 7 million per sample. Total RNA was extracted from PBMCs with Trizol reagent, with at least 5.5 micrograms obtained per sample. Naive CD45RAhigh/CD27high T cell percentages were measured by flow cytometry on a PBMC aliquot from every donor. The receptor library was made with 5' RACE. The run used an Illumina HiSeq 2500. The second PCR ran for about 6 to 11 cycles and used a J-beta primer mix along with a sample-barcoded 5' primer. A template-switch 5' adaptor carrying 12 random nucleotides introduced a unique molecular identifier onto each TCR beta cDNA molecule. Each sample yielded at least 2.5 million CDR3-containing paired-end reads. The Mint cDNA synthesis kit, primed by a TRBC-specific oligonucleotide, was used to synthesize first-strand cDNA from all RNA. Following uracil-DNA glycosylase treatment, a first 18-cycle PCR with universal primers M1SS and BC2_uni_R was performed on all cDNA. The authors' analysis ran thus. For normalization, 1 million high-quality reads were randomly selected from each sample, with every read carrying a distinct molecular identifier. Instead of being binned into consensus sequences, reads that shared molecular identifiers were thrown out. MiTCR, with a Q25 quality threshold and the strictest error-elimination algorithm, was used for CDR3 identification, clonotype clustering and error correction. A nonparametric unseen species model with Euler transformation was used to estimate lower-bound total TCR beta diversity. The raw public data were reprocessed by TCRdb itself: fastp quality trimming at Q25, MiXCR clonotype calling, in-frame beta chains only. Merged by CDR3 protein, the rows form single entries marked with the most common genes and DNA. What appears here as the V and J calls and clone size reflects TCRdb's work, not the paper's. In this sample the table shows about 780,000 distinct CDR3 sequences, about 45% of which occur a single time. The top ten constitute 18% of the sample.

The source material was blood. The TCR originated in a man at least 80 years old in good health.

The DNA sequence is as follows: TGCAGCGTTGGGTTCGGGAGTGAAAGTGAGCAGTTCTTC. Its protein product is CSVGFGSESEQFF. The chain joins TRBV29-1 to TRBJ2-1; a tentative D call is TRBD2 (6 bases match). Relative to germline, V is 4 bases shorter and J is 9 bases shorter, with 16 bases between their ends. The germline V gene provides CDR1 SQVTM and CDR2 ANQGSEA. From its cysteine to its phenylalanine, the CDR3 spans 13 amino acids. The sequence is cut down to CDR3 DNA, 39 bases in frame from base 1.